Listed below are T cell receptor beta chains from one sample, sequenced in a study of OX40 agonist ivuxolimab in advanced cancers. TCRdb's copy holds only in-frame clones and misses some; the assay was immunoSEQ multiplex PCR. The sample holds approximately 47,000 clones, roughly 77% seen once. The sample in question was CD4+ or CD8+ T cells sorted from blood, obtained in a trial of the OX40 agonist ivuxolimab. These receptors came from an adult with an advanced solid tumor such as melanoma, head and neck, liver or kidney cancer. Both conserved end residues are part of each CDR3. A D gene is named only where the DNA matches it firmly. Expanded clones are given a class, and other clones once, few, many or no size at all.

13 | TRBJ1-5 | - | TRBV19 | - | CASSIQKDQPQHF | TGTGCCAGTAGTATCCAGAAGGATCAGCCCCAGCATTTT
14 | TRBJ2-1 | - | TRBV10-1 | - | CASSEGGGRDEQFF | TGCGCCAGCAGTGAAGGGGGGGGAAGGGATGAGCAGTTCTTC
16 | TRBJ2-2 | - | TRBV5-6 | TRBD2 | CASSLRTSANTGELFF | TGTGCCAGCAGCCTCCGGACTAGCGCGAACACCGGGGAGCTGTTTTTT
12 | TRBJ2-3 | once | TRBV19 | - | CASSIGLDTQYF | TGTGCCAGTAGTATTGGGCTGGATACGCAGTATTTT
17 | TRBJ1-6 | - | TRBV4-1 | TRBD1 | CASSQEGQISYNSPLHF | TGCGCCAGCAGCCAAGAGGGACAGATCTCCTATAATTCACCCCTCCACTTT
15 | TRBJ2-1 | - | TRBV9 | TRBD2 | CASSDRTSGYNEQFF | TGTGCCAGCAGCGACCGGACTAGCGGGTACAATGAGCAGTTCTTC
14 | TRBJ2-3 | once | TRBV30 | - | CAWSAGLSTDTQYF | TGTGCCTGGAGTGCAGGTCTCAGCACAGATACGCAGTATTTT
17 | TRBJ2-4 | - | TRBV29-1 | TRBD1 | CSVVGTGGSRAKNIQYF | TGCAGCGTTGTTGGAACAGGGGGCTCTAGAGCCAAAAACATTCAGTACTTC
11 | TRBJ1-1 | - | TRBV4-3 | - | CASSHDKAPTF | TGCGCCAGCAGCCATGACAAGGCGCCGACGTTT
15 | TRBJ1-2 | - | TRBV7-9 | TRBD1 | CASSLAGQGSYGYTF | TGTGCCAGCAGCTTAGCCGGACAGGGGTCCTATGGCTACACCTTC
12 | TRBJ1-2 | few | TRBV6-6 | - | CASNYSSHGYTF | TGTGCCAGCAACTATAGCTCCCATGGCTACACCTTC
15 | TRBJ2-1 | - | TRBV7-2 | - | CASSLLGGGYNEQFF | TGTGCCAGCAGCTTATTAGGAGGTGGGTACAATGAGCAGTTCTTC
14 | TRBJ1-2 | - | TRBV2 | TRBD1 | CASGDRVGVYGYTF | TGTGCCAGCGGAGACAGGGTGGGTGTCTATGGCTACACCTTC
13 | TRBJ1-5 | - | TRBV30 | - | CAWTGEVGQPQHF | TGTGCCTGGACAGGGGAGGTTGGACAGCCCCAGCATTTT